This entry features one TCR beta chain sequence. What it binds is unknown. This specimen comes from a study of T cell repertoires in ileal Crohn's disease. General study findings and limits: Clonal expansions were more frequent in active smokers than non-smokers at surgery.

Each sample's TCRB immunosequencing used about 470 nanograms of biopsy DNA. Sequenced by immunoSEQ multiplex PCR; TCRdb stores in-frame clones only, minus some. This table holds some 4,200 clones, roughly three quarters found once. The CDR3 is 12 amino acids. Trimming removed 2 bases from V and 7 bases from J, with 8 bases in between. CDR1 KGHSH and CDR2 LQKENI come from the germline V gene. Sequencing used ileal tissue. The receptor was isolated from an adult with Crohn's disease. This rearrangement joins TRBV18 to TRBJ1-1, with a possible D match to TRBD1 (5 bases). The CDR3 DNA reads TGTGCCAGCTCACCATTAGGGGATGAAGCTTTCTTT. Its translation: CASSPLGDEAFF.